The clone carrying this T cell receptor beta chain was detected a few times. The antigen is unknown. This sample was taken from a study of high-grade serous ovarian cancer treatment subgroups. Overall study context: Samples averaged approximately 14,000 reads and some 7,500 unique TCR beta rearrangements.

Here immunoSEQ multiplex PCR was the method, and the copy in TCRdb shows in-frame clones only, minus some. The sample records about 5,700 clones, over 65% being singletons. Germline loops: CDR1 SEHNR, CDR2 FQNEAQ (reference sequence). The CDR3 length is 15 residues. The germline V and J ends were trimmed by 3 bases and 7 bases, with 15 bases remaining between them. Tumor tissue was taken before any definitive surgery or chemotherapy was given. Study-level results: CDR1 and CDR2 were left unanalyzed; analyses focused on CDR3.

This chain connects TRBV7-9 to TRBJ1-4; TRBD1 is a possible D gene (6 bases). The TCR originated in a human donor with high-grade serous ovarian cancer. The sequenced sample consisted of tumor tissue. The CDR3 coding sequence is TGTGCCAGCAGCTTTAGGGGGGGGACTTTTGAAAAACTGTTTTTT. This codes for CASSFRGGTFEKLFF.